Below are 19 T cell receptor beta chains sequenced from a single sample in a study of molecular identifiers for immune sequencing clone quantification listed by TCRdb under 2018. Receptors were amplified or captured by PCR. Sequencing was carried out with a NextSeq 500. TCRdb's own reprocessing of the public reads used fastp at Q25 and MiXCR and kept productive beta chains. Under each unique CDR3 protein, matching rows form one entry showing the most common genes and DNA. For this sample there are over 100,000 distinct CDR3 sequences; under 40% appear just once. The ten biggest clones cover about 9.7% of the sample. Sequenced: naive CD8+ T cells from blood, with Jurkat cell RNA spiked in. This specimen's cell subset or site label, interpreted: FACS-sorted CD8+CD4-CCR7+CD45RA+ naive T cells. All receptors derive from a human donor in good health. Some libraries in this study had Jurkat cell RNA spiked in.

In the case of this clonotype: One junction end disagrees with the germline gene, perhaps due to a read error. The rearrangement links TRBV7-2 to TRBJ2-3; D is ambiguous. CDR3 size: 11 residues. CDR1 and CDR2 from the germline V gene are SGHTA and FQGNSA. CDR3 sequence: CASSYTDPQYF. The CDR3 nucleotides read TGTGCCAGCAGCTACACAGATCCGCAGTATTTT.

This clonotype has ten or more counts. The genes are TRBV28 and TRBJ2-5; 9 bases align to TRBD2. The CDR3 consists of 18 residues. Germline CDR1 MDHEN, CDR2 SYDVKM. V trimming: 6 bases; J trimming: 3 bases; junction bases outside the gene matches: 17. This CDR3 is CASSPLIAGEGAEETQYF. CDR3 coding DNA: TGTGCCAGCAGCCCCCTGATAGCGGGAGAGGGGGCCGAAGAGACCCAGTACTTC. Drawing the rest from reference TRBV28 and TRBJ2-5, the complete variable domain is DVKVTQSSRYLVKRTGEKVFLECVQDMDHENMFWYRQDPGLGLRLIYFSYDVKMKEKGDIPEGYSVSREKKERFSLILESASTNQTSMYLCASSPLIAGEGAEETQYFGPGTRLLVL.

This chain connects TRBV4-2 to TRBJ2-1; D unclear. Germline V gene sequence: CDR1 LGHNA, CDR2 YNFKEQ. The CDR3 length is 12 residues. Trimming removed 1 base from V and 5 bases from J, with 3 bases in between. The CDR3 nucleotides are TGTGCCAGCAGCCAAGGAAACAATGAGCAGTTCTTC. Its translation is CASSQGNNEQFF.

This sequence joins TRBV27 and TRBJ2-7; D ambiguous. This CDR3 contains 14 residues. In germline, CDR1 is MNHEY, CDR2 SMNVEV (reference sequence). Trimming took off 5 bases at V and 2 bases at J, with 13 bases between the two ends. CDR3 sequence: CASSLYSTTYEQYF. The CDR3 nucleotides read TGTGCCAGCAGTCTCTATTCAACTACCTACGAGCAGTACTTC.

Remarks on this clonotype: Mismatch with germline at one junction end may stem from a read error. The chain recombines TRBV28 with TRBJ2-3, with a possible D match to TRBD2 (5 bases). This CDR3 is built from 15 residues. CDR1 and CDR2 (germline): MDHEN, SYDVKM. The chain's CDR3 is CASGPRASSTDTQYF. The CDR3 region has the DNA TGTGCCAGCGGCCCGCGGGCTAGCAGCACGGATACGCAGTATTTT.

V usage is TRBV11-2 and J usage is TRBJ2-7; D is perhaps TRBD2 (7 bases). Germline V lookup: CDR1 SGHAT, CDR2 FQNNGV. V dropped 1 base and J dropped 3 bases, with 13 bases sitting between them. This CDR3 spans 15 amino acids. CDR3: CASSLAAGANYEQYF. Written as DNA, the CDR3 is TGTGCCAGCAGCTTAGCCGCGGGGGCTAACTACGAGCAGTACTTC.

This clonotype was seen a handful of times. The rearrangement uses TRBV28 and TRBJ2-3; D call uncertain. The V gene lost 3 bases and the J gene lost 7 bases, with 8 bases spanning the gap. CDR3 length: 12 residues. Germline V gene sequence: CDR1 MDHEN, CDR2 SYDVKM. The CDR3 loop is CASSLDDHTQYF. DNA for the CDR3: TGTGCCAGCAGTTTGGACGATCATACGCAGTATTTT.

This chain links TRBV4-2 with TRBJ1-4, with D hard to call. Germline-derived CDR1 and CDR2 are LGHNA and YNFKEQ. V lost 8 bases and J 7 bases, leaving 14 bases between the germline ends. This CDR3 is 13 amino acids long. The DNA of the CDR3 is TGTGCCAGCGAAGCGGCTGATATTGAAAAACTGTTTTTT. This codes for CASEAADIEKLFF.

This chain links TRBV2 with TRBJ2-7, with D possibly being TRBD1 (5 bases). Trimming left V 3 bases short and J 2 bases short, with 5 bases between. Germline V gene lookup returns CDR1 SNHLY and CDR2 FYNNEI. This CDR3 comprises 12 residues. The CDR3 sequence: CASSEGPYEQYF. In DNA, the CDR3 is TGTGCCAGCAGTGAGGGGCCCTACGAGCAGTACTTC.

This clonotype was observed many times. The chain combines TRBV5-4 with TRBJ2-7; D perhaps matches TRBD2 (5 bases). The CDR3 is made up of 14 amino acids. In germline, CDR1 is SGHNT, CDR2 YYREEE (reference sequence). V gave up 0 bases and J gave up 2 bases, with 9 bases separating them. CDR3 sequence: CASSLGPGTYEQYF. The CDR3 nucleotides are TGTGCCAGCAGCTTGGGTCCGGGGACCTACGAGCAGTACTTC. The full variable domain, its missing parts supplied by reference TRBV5-4 and TRBJ2-7, is ETGVTQSPTHLIKTRGQQVTLRCSSQSGHNTVSWYQQALGQGPQFIFQYYREEENGRGNFPPRFSGLQFPNYSSELNVNALELDDSALYLCASSLGPGTYEQYFGPGTRLTVT.

This chain uses TRBV4-3 with TRBJ1-4, with D uncertain. Deletions cut 3 bases from V and 2 bases from J, with 13 bases between. CDR1 is LGHNA and CDR2 is YSLEER in the germline V gene. This CDR3 is 16 amino acids long. The CDR3 sequence is CASSQNPHGTNEKLFF. DNA for the CDR3: TGCGCCAGCAGCCAGAATCCCCACGGCACTAATGAAAAACTGTTTTTT.

Here the CDR3 reads CASSLEWGLAGATGELFF. The CDR3 bases are TGTGCCAGCAGCTTAGAATGGGGACTAGCGGGAGCTACAGGGGAGCTGTTTTTT. V and J are TRBV11-3 and TRBJ2-2; 14 positions match TRBD2. V was clipped by 0 bases and J by 8 bases; unmatched bases: 8. Germline loops: CDR1 SGHNT, CDR2 YENEEA. The CDR3 totals 18 residues.

This clonotype was counted between two and nine times. J is TRBJ2-7 and V is TRBV25-1; 10 positions match TRBD2. CDR3 length: 17 residues. The germline CDR1 and CDR2 sequences are MGHDK and SYGVNS. J lost 2 bases, V lost 1 base, and 8 bases had no gene match. As DNA, the CDR3 is TGTGCCAGCAGTGAATCTCGCGGGACTAGCGAGGCCTACGAGCAGTACTTC. Translating it yields CASSESRGTSEAYEQYF.

The chain couples TRBV4-2 to TRBJ2-7; no firm D call. V lost 0 bases and J lost 4, with 16 bases in between. From germline, CDR1 is LGHNA and CDR2 YNFKEQ. The CDR3 length is 16 residues. The CDR3: CASSQEAGLPIYEQYF. In nucleotides, the CDR3 is TGTGCCAGCAGCCAAGAGGCAGGCCTTCCGATATACGAGCAGTACTTC.

This clonotype has a count of ten or more. The chain couples TRBV6-5 to TRBJ1-1, with 7 bases aligning to TRBD1. Germline assignment: CDR1 MNHEY and CDR2 SVGAGI. The V and J ends lost 4 bases and 10 bases, in that order; junction bases with no gene match: 9. The CDR3 is made up of 13 amino acids. CDR3 bases: TGTGCCAGCAGTTCTGGACAGGCGAGAAGAGCTTTCTTT. Residues: CASSSGQARRAFF.

The chain employs TRBV27 and TRBJ1-5, with TRBD1 as a possible D gene (6 bases). Germline lookup yields CDR1 MNHEY and CDR2 SMNVEV (reference sequence). This CDR3 contains 13 residues. Trimming stripped 6 bases from V and 6 bases from J, with 12 bases between. This CDR3 reads CASSLRGGQPQHF. CDR3 DNA: TGTGCCAGCAGCCTTAGAGGGGGTCAGCCCCAGCATTTT.

This chain links TRBV12-3 or TRBV12-4 with TRBJ1-1; D gene unclear. V was shortened by 3 bases and J by 11 bases, with 13 bases between the two germline ends. This CDR3 has 12 residues. The CDR3 protein is CASSLGLAFAFF. CDR3 nucleotides: TGTGCCAGCAGTTTGGGGTTAGCTTTTGCTTTCTTT.

A few counts support this clonotype. This chain uses TRBV20-1 with TRBJ2-7; D is possibly TRBD2 (6 bases). V was trimmed by 0 bases and J by 4 bases, leaving 13 bases between them. The germline V gene has CDR1 DFQATT and CDR2 SNEGSKA (reference sequence). The CDR3 is 14 amino acids. The CDR3 spells CSARDVGSIYEQYF. CDR3 DNA sequence: TGCAGTGCTAGAGATGTCGGGAGTATATACGAGCAGTACTTC.

The gene calls are TRBV7-2 and TRBJ2-2, with unresolved D. V was trimmed by 5 bases and J by 0 bases, leaving 4 bases between them. The CDR3 contains 13 residues. Germline V gene lookup returns CDR1 SGHTA and CDR2 FQGNSA. CDR3 sequence: CASSTTNTGELFF. CDR3 DNA: TGTGCCAGCAGCACAACGAACACCGGGGAGCTGTTTTTT.